Below, 10 T cell receptor beta chains from the same sample are listed, as sequenced in a study of blood T cell repertoires in COVID-19. Using immunoSEQ multiplex PCR, the repertoire was profiled, and TCRdb retains in-frame clones only, with some absent. The repertoire holds more than 85,000 clones, with over 85% as singletons. The sequencing input was peripheral blood. Source of these receptors: a woman aged 50 to 60 with COVID-19, enrolled during active disease.

This clone was counted many times. This chain links TRBV28 with TRBJ1-4; no definite D call. Germline CDR1 and CDR2: MDHEN and SYDVKM. The CDR3 has 15 residues. Trimming left V 2 bases short and J 8 bases short, with 15 bases between. CDR3 nucleotides: TGTGCCAGCAGTTTACGTCAGTGGGCAGACGAAAAACTGTTTTTT. Its translation is CASSLRQWADEKLFF.

V is TRBV10-2 and J is TRBJ1-2; the match to TRBD1 covers 7 bases. Germline V CDR1 and CDR2: WSHSY, SAAADI. The CDR3 has 13 residues. The J segment lost 6 bases and the V segment lost 8 bases, leaving 9 bases of the junction unmatched. The CDR3 region is CASFQTGTNGYTF. The DNA of the CDR3 is TGCGCCAGCTTTCAGACAGGGACGAATGGCTACACCTTC.

V gene TRBV5-1 combines with J gene TRBJ2-5; TRBD2 is a possible D gene (6 bases). Germline V gene lookup returns CDR1 SGHRS and CDR2 YFSETQ. The CDR3 is 14 residues long. Trimming stripped 4 bases from V and 5 bases from J, with 15 bases between. DNA of the CDR3: TGCGCCAGCAGCCCCCGACTAGGGATGGAGACCCAGTACTTC. As protein: CASSPRLGMETQYF.

This rearrangement joins TRBV10-2 to TRBJ1-1; D may be TRBD1 (6 bases). Germline CDR1 is WSHSY and CDR2 is SAAADI. V was cut by 10 bases and J by 5 bases, with 20 bases left in between. The CDR3 extends over 14 amino acids. CDR3 bases: TGCGCCACCGTGGGGGGGCGCAGGGGAACTGAAGCTTTCTTT. Amino acid sequence: CATVGGRRGTEAFF.

On this clone itself: This CDR3 is also generated by other DNA sequences in the sample. For the CDR3, the DNA is TGTGCCAGCAGTCCTAGCCTAGCCAAAAACATTCAGTACTTC. It specifies CASSPSLAKNIQYF. The V gene is TRBV6-5, the J gene TRBJ2-4; maybe TRBD2 (5 bases). The CDR3 spans 14 residues. Between the trimmed V and J ends, which lost 5 bases and 0 bases, there was a span of 8 bases. The germline CDR1 and CDR2 sequences are MNHEY and SVGAGI.

V usage is TRBV12-3 or TRBV12-4 and J usage is TRBJ1-2; perhaps TRBD1 as D (6 bases). The CDR3 runs 13 residues. The germline V and J ends were trimmed by 5 bases and 8 bases, with 15 bases remaining between them. The CDR3 protein is CASSPHRDPGYTF. CDR3 nucleotides: TGTGCCAGCAGTCCGCACAGGGATCCGGGCTACACCTTC.

This chain uses TRBV24-1 with TRBJ2-3; 7 positions agree with TRBD1. This CDR3 has 12 residues. The V and J ends lost 4 bases and 9 bases, in that order; junction bases with no gene match: 3. CDR1 and CDR2 (germline): KGHDR, SFDVKD. CDR3 amino acids: CATSDQTGTQYF. The CDR3 coding sequence is TGTGCCACCAGTGACCAGACAGGGACGCAGTATTTT.

Here the CDR3 DNA reads TGCGCCAGCAGCTTGGATGGCCGCCCAAACACCGGGGAGCTGTTTTTT. It specifies CASSLDGRPNTGELFF. This chain links TRBV5-1 with TRBJ2-2, with D unresolved. V gave up 0 bases and J gave up 2 bases, with 11 bases separating them. CDR1 and CDR2 from the germline V gene are SGHRS and YFSETQ. The CDR3 length is 16 residues.

This chain uses TRBV7-2 with TRBJ2-3, with 13 bases identical to TRBD2. Germline lookup yields CDR1 SGHTA and CDR2 FQGNSA. CDR3 length: 17 residues. The V segment lost 5 bases and the J segment 7 bases; nucleotides outside the gene matches: 12. The CDR3 spells CASSITSGGAAVHTQYF. The CDR3, as DNA: TGTGCCAGCAGCATAACTAGCGGGGGGGCGGCTGTACATACGCAGTATTTT.

The chain links TRBV5-5 to TRBJ2-6, with no clear D. The ends were cut back, 7 bases at V and 3 bases at J, with 8 bases in the middle. From germline, CDR1 is SGHKS and CDR2 YYEKEE (reference sequence). The CDR3 has 13 amino acids. CDR3: CASGPFGANVLTF. The DNA of the CDR3 is TGTGCCAGCGGCCCGTTTGGGGCCAACGTCCTGACTTTC.